The text below deals with one T cell receptor (beta chain). The data were produced by immunoSEQ multiplex PCR, yet TCRdb's version contains in-frame clones alone and is incomplete. The repertoire holds 200,000 to 250,000 clones, about 93% seen once, with 1% to 1.2% in the top ten. The data stem from a study of cytomegalovirus exposure and HLA in healthy donors. Separate from the approximately 700-subject first cohort was the roughly 130-subject validation cohort, to which the donors belonged. Losses at the gene ends were 0 bases for V and 3 bases for J; bases not matched to a gene: 3. The CDR3 runs to 16 residues. Germline CDR1 and CDR2: WNHNN and SYGVQD (reference sequence).

This chain uses TRBV10-1 with TRBJ2-7, with 12 bases that match TRBD2. The sample taken for sequencing was PBMCs. The sequence derives from a woman between 18 and 30 years old in good health and CMV-seronegative. CDR3 DNA sequence: TGCGCCAGCAGTGAGTCGACTAGCGGGAGTGTCTACGAGCAGTACTTC. Its protein product is CASSESTSGSVYEQYF.